The 31 T cell receptor beta chains given below trace back to one sample, sequenced in a study. TCRdb analysed the 5' RACE reads with MiXCR anew, one entry per CDR3 protein. Seen here are about 10,000 distinct CDR3 sequences, about a quarter observed once, and the top ten hold approximately 5%. The material sequenced was naive CD4+ T cells sorted from a lymph node. The subset is: naive CD4+ T cells, CD4+CD45RA+CD25-. Receptors were obtained from a female donor with breast cancer.

This clonotype showed up many times. The chain employs TRBV29-1 and TRBJ1-2; D possibly corresponds to TRBD1 (5 bases). V dropped 1 base and J dropped 1 base, with 10 bases sitting between them. Per the germline V gene, CDR1 is SQVTM and CDR2 is ANQGSEA. This CDR3 is 14 amino acids long. DNA for the CDR3: TGCAGCGTTGAAGGGGAGGGACGTAACTATGGCTACACCTTC. Translating gives CSVEGEGRNYGYTF.

This clonotype was observed a single time. Being one base from a much bigger clone, this may be a read error. The conserved phenylalanine or tryptophan is not found at the CDR3 terminus, so this likely reflects a read error. The gene calls are TRBV20-1 and TRBJ1-1; 7 bases align to TRBD1. The CDR3 contains 15 residues. Per the germline V gene, CDR1 is DFQATT and CDR2 is SNEGSKA (reference sequence). Trimming at V came to 5 bases and at J to 4 bases, leaving 13 bases not matched to a gene. CDR3 protein: CSASRGPTGVTEAFS. As DNA, the CDR3 is TGCAGTGCTTCCAGGGGCCCCACAGGGGTCACTGAAGCTTTCTCT.

V gene TRBV12-3 or TRBV12-4 combines with J gene TRBJ1-4; D call uncertain. Trimming removed 3 bases at V and 13 bases at J, with 18 bases between. The CDR3 extends over 14 amino acids. The CDR3 loop reads CASSFSSVAGVLFF. CDR3 nucleotide sequence: TGTGCCAGCAGTTTTTCGTCAGTTGCCGGGGTACTGTTTTTT.

By frequency in the sample, this clonotype is medium-sized (0.01 to 0.1%). This chain uses TRBV5-1 with TRBJ2-5, with no clear D. The V end was cut by 2 bases, the J end by 1 base, with 3 bases between. The CDR3 sequence is 12 residues long. Germline V gene sequence: CDR1 SGHRS, CDR2 YFSETQ. CDR3 coding DNA: TGCGCCAGCAGCTTTGGCCAAGAGACCCAGTACTTC. This codes for CASSFGQETQYF.

This clonotype was seen repeatedly, ten times or more. V usage is TRBV7-2 and J usage is TRBJ2-1; maybe TRBD2 (5 bases). The germline V gene encodes CDR1 SGHTA and CDR2 FQGNSA. V lost 1 base and J 9 bases, leaving 13 bases between the germline ends. The CDR3 has 14 residues. Here the CDR3 DNA reads TGTGCCAGCAGCTTAGTTCCTTGGAGGAGTGAGCAGTTCTTC. Its protein product is CASSLVPWRSEQFF.

CDR3 residues: CASSDPTGAGQPQHF. CDR3 sequence (DNA): TGTGCCAGCAGTGACCCTACAGGGGCTGGCCAGCCCCAGCATTTT. V and J are TRBV6-6 and TRBJ1-5; 7 bases line up with TRBD1. Germline CDR1 is MNHNY and CDR2 is SVGAGI (reference sequence). The CDR3 consists of 15 residues. V trimming: 5 bases; J trimming: 7 bases; junction bases outside the gene matches: 11.

This clonotype was seen repeatedly, ten times or more. The gene calls are TRBV3-1 and TRBJ2-1; TRBD2 matches 12 bases. Germline CDR1 is LGHDT and CDR2 is YNNKEL (reference sequence). The CDR3 is 16 residues long. V lost 5 bases and J lost 5; bases outside the gene matches: 7. DNA of the CDR3: TGTGCCAGCAGCGCGACTAGCGGGAGAAGTAACAATGAGCAGTTCTTC. This codes for CASSATSGRSNNEQFF.

CDR3 in amino acids: CASGLGGPEQFF. The CDR3 DNA reads TGTGCTAGTGGTTTGGGCGGGCCTGAGCAGTTCTTC. V and J are TRBV12-5 and TRBJ2-1; D is perhaps TRBD2 (5 bases). This CDR3 spans 12 amino acids. Trimming took 1 base from V and 9 from J, leaving 7 bases between them. Germline V CDR1 and CDR2: LGHNT, FRNRAP.

The sample holds a few counts of this clonotype. A much larger clone sits a single nucleotide away, making a read error possible. The V and J genes are TRBV4-3 and TRBJ2-5, with 8 bases matching TRBD2. Germline V gene lookup returns CDR1 LGHNA and CDR2 YSLEER. V lost 2 bases, J lost 1 base, and 21 bases stayed unmatched. The CDR3 consists of 21 residues. The CDR3 bases are TGCGCCAGCAGCCAAAGAGGAGTGGGGGGAAGTTTAGCGGGGCGCCAAGAGACCCAGTACTTC. Residues: CASSQRGVGGSLAGRQETQYF.

In this sample, this clonotype turned up a few times. Without the conserved terminal phenylalanine or tryptophan, this CDR3 likely stems from a read error. The rearrangement uses TRBV6-1 and TRBJ1-4, with 9 bases that match TRBD1. J gave up 4 bases and V 6 bases, and 3 bases lay outside the gene matches. Germline V gene data show CDR1 as MNHNS and CDR2 as SASEGT. The CDR3 runs to 14 residues. CDR3 region: CASSRTGDNEKLFL. The CDR3 DNA sequence: TGTGCCAGCAGCAGGACAGGGGATAATGAAAAACTGTTTCTT.

J is TRBJ1-5 and V is TRBV7-9, with D possibly matching TRBD1 (5 bases). The V gene lost 1 base and the J gene lost 4 bases, with 17 bases spanning the gap. CDR1 and CDR2 (germline): SEHNR, FQNEAQ (reference sequence). The CDR3 is 17 residues long. DNA of the CDR3: TGTGCCAGCAGCTTAGTTGTATTGGGCAGGGAGAATCAGCCCCAGCATTTT. Translated: CASSLVVLGRENQPQHF.

As for this clonotype: The CDR3 end shows no conserved phenylalanine or tryptophan, and so a read error is likely. The chain employs TRBV12-3 or TRBV12-4 and TRBJ1-1, with D uncertain. Trimming took 0 bases from V and 4 from J, leaving 15 bases between them. The CDR3 contains 16 residues. The CDR3 sequence: CASSLARQITTTEAFL. Here the CDR3 DNA reads TGTGCCAGCAGTTTAGCGAGGCAGATCACGACCACTGAAGCTTTCCTT.

This clonotype was recorded many times. The chain links TRBV11-2 to TRBJ2-1, with 12 bases matching TRBD2. The CDR3 contains 15 residues. Germline V gene data show CDR1 as SGHAT and CDR2 as FQNNGV. V trimming: 5 bases; J trimming: 8 bases; junction bases outside the gene matches: 7. CDR3 protein: CASSLGLAGSYEQFF. The CDR3 coding sequence is TGTGCCAGCAGCCTAGGACTAGCGGGATCGTATGAGCAGTTCTTC.

The V and J genes are TRBV24-1 and TRBJ2-2; 8 nucleotides align to TRBD2. V shed 3 bases and J 4 bases; nucleotides not matched to a gene: 3. Germline V CDR1 and CDR2: KGHDR, SFDVKD. The CDR3 consists of 15 residues. The CDR3 sequence: CATSDPGRATGELFF. The CDR3 nucleotides read TGTGCCACCAGTGATCCCGGGAGGGCCACCGGGGAGCTGTTTTTT.

Points on this clonotype: A clone one base away is much larger, so this may be a read error. J is TRBJ1-5 and V is TRBV2; D possibly corresponds to TRBD1 (6 bases). Germline loops: CDR1 SNHLY, CDR2 FYNNEI. The CDR3 is made up of 14 amino acids. The V gene lost 4 bases and the J gene lost 5 bases, with 12 bases spanning the gap. Written as DNA, the CDR3 is TGTGCCAGCAGTGGTCAGGGGAGGGATCAGCCCCAGCATTTT. Protein: CASSGQGRDQPQHF.

J is TRBJ2-1 and V is TRBV6-1, with 11 bases lining up with TRBD2. The CDR3 covers 18 residues. Germline V gene lookup returns CDR1 MNHNS and CDR2 SASEGT. J gave up 4 bases and V 5 bases, and 13 bases lay outside the gene matches. DNA of the CDR3: TGTGCCAGCAGTCCATGGCCCCGGACTAGCGGGCATTACAATGAGCAGTTCTTC. Its translation: CASSPWPRTSGHYNEQFF.

The V call is TRBV7-2, the J call TRBJ2-1; 11 nucleotides agree with TRBD2. The CDR3 is 15 amino acids. Trimming cost V 1 base and J 9 bases; bases outside gene matches: 5. Germline V gene data show CDR1 as SGHTA and CDR2 as FQGNSA. The CDR3 DNA is TGTGCCAGCAGCTTAGATCGCCTAGCGGGAGGTGAGCAGTTCTTC. It codes for CASSLDRLAGGEQFF.

Only a few counts were recorded for this clonotype. This may come from a read error, since a much larger clone is one base off. The chain carries TRBV24-1 and TRBJ2-7; 13 positions agree with TRBD2. The V gene end was trimmed by 2 bases and the J gene end by 9 bases; junction bases not matched to a gene: 9. This CDR3 is 16 amino acids long. From germline, CDR1 is KGHDR and CDR2 SFDVKD. The CDR3 region is CATSDSTSGRAHGQYF. Written as DNA, the CDR3 is TGTGCCACCAGTGATTCCACTAGCGGGAGGGCCCACGGGCAGTACTTC.

By sample share, this clonotype is medium-sized. The chain employs TRBV5-1 and TRBJ1-2; 8 bases are a match to TRBD1. The CDR3 has 14 amino acids. The germline V gene encodes CDR1 SGHRS and CDR2 YFSETQ. Trimming at V came to 2 bases and at J to 2 bases, leaving 2 bases not matched to a gene. The CDR3 spells CASSFDRGNYGYTF. The CDR3 nucleotides are TGCGCCAGCAGCTTTGACAGGGGAAACTATGGCTACACCTTC.

This clonotype was recorded at least ten times. J is TRBJ1-2 and V is TRBV5-1; no clear D gene. V was trimmed by 0 bases and J by 2 bases, leaving 8 bases between them. The CDR3 is 14 residues long. CDR1 and CDR2 from the germline V gene are SGHRS and YFSETQ. The CDR3 loop is CASSLDLANYGYTF. For the CDR3, the DNA is TGCGCCAGCAGCTTGGATCTTGCCAACTATGGCTACACCTTC.

The V and J genes are TRBV20-1 and TRBJ2-7; D uncertain. V was clipped by 3 bases and J by 4 bases, with 10 bases between them. The CDR3 is 12 amino acids. CDR1 is DFQATT, CDR2 SNEGSKA, per germline (reference sequence). This CDR3 reads CSASQTSYEQYF. Written as DNA, the CDR3 is TGCAGTGCTAGTCAGACTTCATACGAGCAGTACTTC.

About this clonotype: One end of the junction fails to match germline, which may point to a read error. The gene calls are TRBV7-2 and TRBJ2-1; TRBD2 aligns across 8 bases. The germline CDR1 and CDR2 sequences are SGHTA and FQGNSA. The CDR3 consists of 15 residues. CDR3 residues: CTSSLVGTSNNEQSF. For the CDR3, the DNA is TGTACCAGCAGCTTAGTAGGGACTAGTAACAATGAGCAGTCCTTC.

In its sample, this clonotype is medium-sized. The V and J genes are TRBV5-1 and TRBJ1-4; 8 bases map to TRBD1. The ends lost 4 bases at V and 7 bases at J; junction bases unmatched: 6. The length of the CDR3 is 14 residues. CDR1 is SGHRS and CDR2 is YFSETQ in the germline V gene. CDR3 coding DNA: TGCGCCAGCAGCCCACCGGACAGGGCTGAAAAACTGTTTTTT. This translates into CASSPPDRAEKLFF.

J is TRBJ2-4 and V is TRBV5-1; D not resolved. The CDR3 spans 14 residues. Germline lookup yields CDR1 SGHRS and CDR2 YFSETQ. Trimming shortened V by 2 bases and J by 12 bases, and 18 bases separated the two germline ends. The CDR3: CASSFLGPLEDQYF. CDR3 nucleotides: TGCGCCAGCAGCTTCCTAGGACCGCTCGAGGATCAGTACTTC.

This clonotype is termed medium-sized (0.01 to 0.1%). V usage is TRBV5-1 and J usage is TRBJ2-1, with 13 bases that match TRBD2. CDR1 is SGHRS, CDR2 YFSETQ, per germline. J gave up 6 bases and V 0 bases, and 6 bases lay outside the gene matches. The length of the CDR3 is 17 residues. CDR3 sequence reads: CASSLGTSGRGSNEQFF. The CDR3 nucleotides are TGCGCCAGCAGCTTGGGGACTAGCGGGAGAGGAAGCAATGAGCAGTTCTTC.

This clonotype was seen more than once but under ten times. This may come from a read error, since a much larger clone is one base off. The chain has TRBV20-1 and TRBJ2-3; D is possibly TRBD2 (6 bases). Germline V gives CDR1 DFQATT, CDR2 SNEGSKA (reference sequence). The CDR3 totals 16 residues. With 3 bases removed from V and 4 bases from J, the gap between germline ends came to 20 bases. The DNA of the CDR3 is TGCAGTGCTAGTCCGCAGACTAGAGGGAGTGCAGATACGCAGTATTTT. Translating gives CSASPQTRGSADTQYF.

This clonotype was observed at least ten times. The chain joins TRBV6-5 to TRBJ2-3; 9 nucleotides match TRBD2. With 6 bases clipped from V and 3 bases from J, the junction kept 10 bases outside the gene matches. Per the germline V gene, CDR1 is MNHEY and CDR2 is SVGAGI. The CDR3 is 16 amino acids. CDR3 nucleotide sequence: TGTGCCAGCAGGGATAGCGGGAGTCTTGTTACAGATACGCAGTATTTT. Translation: CASRDSGSLVTDTQYF.

Comments on this clonotype: A junction end diverges from the germline sequence, so it may reflect a read error. CDR3 bases: TGTGCCATCAGTAAGACGGGAGATAGAAATGAGCAGCTCTTC. It is translated as CAISKTGDRNEQLF. The rearrangement uses TRBV10-3 and TRBJ2-1; possibly TRBD2 for D (6 bases). CDR3 length: 14 residues. Germline CDR1 reads ENHRY; CDR2 reads SYGVKD.

The sample holds a few counts of this clonotype. The CDR3 DNA follows: TGTGCCAGCAGTGAGTTGGGAGGGGTGAACACTGAAGCTTTCTTT. It is translated as CASSELGGVNTEAFF. The chain uses TRBV2 and TRBJ1-1, with D possibly matching TRBD1 (5 bases). Trimming removed 3 bases at V and 0 bases at J, with 11 bases between. CDR3 length: 15 residues. CDR1 is SNHLY, CDR2 FYNNEI, per germline.

This clonotype ranks as large. The chain employs TRBV11-3 and TRBJ2-1; TRBD2 aligns across 9 bases. Germline CDR1 SGHNT, CDR2 YENEEA. The CDR3 covers 18 residues. V trimming: 4 bases; J trimming: 1 base; junction bases outside the gene matches: 11. The CDR3 sequence: CASSSPRVAGASYNEQFF. DNA for the CDR3: TGTGCCAGCAGCTCCCCTAGGGTAGCGGGGGCTTCCTACAATGAGCAGTTCTTC.

Comment on this clonotype: The germline gene is not matched at one end of the junction; a read error may be the cause. This chain joins TRBV28 and TRBJ2-7; possible D gene TRBD2, 5 bases. Germline V CDR1 and CDR2: MDHEN, SYDVKM. The CDR3 covers 15 residues. The CDR3 protein is CASTLGRTGVYERYF. Written as DNA, the CDR3 is TGTGCCAGCACCTTAGGACGAACCGGGGTTTACGAGCGGTACTTC.